These 26 T cell receptor beta chains were sequenced from one sample in a study of T cells after yellow fever vaccination. Each CDR3 protein gets one entry after TCRdb re-called the 5' RACE reads with MiXCR. The sample lists hundreds of thousands of distinct CDR3 sequences; about 4% were seen once. Specimen: PBMCs, collected 5 days after the yellow fever booster vaccination. The receptors derive from a man younger than 30 who received the YFV17D yellow fever vaccine.

In this sample, this clonotype turned up a few times. The V and J genes are TRBV24-1 and TRBJ2-2; no definite D call. This CDR3 region has 13 residues. V dropped 7 bases and J dropped 0 bases, with 5 bases sitting between them. From germline, CDR1 is KGHDR and CDR2 SFDVKD. The CDR3 here is CATSRPNTGELFF. The DNA for the CDR3 is TGTGCCACCAGCAGACCGAACACCGGGGAGCTGTTTTTT.

This clonotype showed up just a few times. This rearrangement joins TRBV7-2 to TRBJ1-2; TRBD1 is a possible D gene (6 bases). The CDR3 has 13 amino acids. The V end was cut by 5 bases, the J end by 8 bases, with 15 bases between. In germline, CDR1 is SGHTA, CDR2 FQGNSA. The CDR3: CASSADRIRGYTF. The CDR3 coding sequence is TGTGCCAGCAGCGCCGACAGGATCCGGGGCTACACCTTC.

This clonotype was seen a few times. This sequence joins TRBV20-1 and TRBJ1-3, with D hard to call. V shed 6 bases and J shed 0 bases, with 9 bases lying between them. Germline CDR1 DFQATT, CDR2 SNEGSKA (reference sequence). This CDR3 has 13 residues. CDR3 DNA sequence: TGCAGTGCGGACCCAAACTCTGGAAACACCATATATTTT. It yields the protein CSADPNSGNTIYF.

The chain combines TRBV6-2 or TRBV6-3 with TRBJ2-7, with unresolved D. This CDR3 is built from 12 residues. The V gene lost 6 bases and the J gene lost 0 bases, with 6 bases spanning the gap. Germline V CDR1 and CDR2: MNHEY, SVGEGT. In nucleotides, the CDR3 is TGTGCCAGCAGCCGCCGCTCCTACGAGCAGTACGTC. Its protein is CASSRRSYEQYV.

This clonotype was counted a few times. The chain uses TRBV6-5 and TRBJ2-2, with D unresolved. V was clipped by 0 bases and J by 1 base, with 12 bases between them. Per germline, CDR1 MNHEY and CDR2 SVGAGI. The CDR3 spans 17 residues. This CDR3 reads CASSYSSRYLNTGELFF. As DNA, the CDR3 is TGTGCCAGCAGTTACTCGAGCAGATACCTGAACACCGGGGAGCTGTTTTTT.

This clonotype was counted a few times. The J gene is TRBJ1-4, the V gene TRBV20-1; tentative D call: TRBD1 (5 bases). There are 13 residues in the CDR3. The V gene's germline CDR1 is DFQATT and CDR2 SNEGSKA (reference sequence). The V and J ends lost 6 bases and 7 bases respectively, with 15 bases between them. CDR3 coding DNA: TGCAGTGCCTCGAAGGGGACCATTGAAAAACTGTTTTTT. Protein product: CSASKGTIEKLFF.

The chain uses TRBV12-3 or TRBV12-4 and TRBJ1-6; D is unresolved. The CDR3 is 13 amino acids. The V gene lost 5 bases and the J gene lost 4 bases, with 6 bases spanning the gap. DNA for the CDR3: TGTGCCAGCAGTCCAGAGTATAATTCACCCCTCCACTTT. Translating it yields CASSPEYNSPLHF.

This chain links TRBV7-8 with TRBJ2-5; D unclear. This CDR3 is 13 amino acids long. V was pared by 8 bases and J by 2 bases, with 12 bases between. Germline loops: CDR1 SGHVS, CDR2 FQNEAQ. The CDR3 DNA follows: TGTGCCAGCTTTAAAGGTCTGCAAGAGACCCAGTACTTC. It encodes CASFKGLQETQYF.

This clonotype was detected only a few times. The chain has TRBV7-2 and TRBJ2-4; D possibly corresponds to TRBD2 (6 bases). CDR1 SGHTA and CDR2 FQGNSA come from the germline V gene. V lost 5 bases and J lost 0, with 8 bases in between. The CDR3 length is 14 residues. The chain's CDR3 is CASSGGLAKNIQYF. CDR3 sequence (DNA): TGTGCCAGCAGCGGGGGACTAGCCAAAAACATTCAGTACTTC.

Only a few counts were recorded for this clonotype. V gene TRBV29-1 combines with J gene TRBJ1-2, with 9 bases identical to TRBD1. The germline gives CDR1 SQVTM, CDR2 ANQGSEA. This CDR3 contains 11 residues. The V gene end was trimmed by 4 bases and the J gene end by 7 bases; junction bases not matched to a gene: 1. The DNA for the CDR3 is TGCAGCGTTGGGACAGGGGCTGGCTACACCTTC. This translates into CSVGTGAGYTF.

This clonotype showed up many times. The chain joins TRBV12-3 or TRBV12-4 to TRBJ1-5, with TRBD1 as a possible D gene (5 bases). The CDR3 contains 14 residues. V was trimmed by 3 bases and J by 0 bases, leaving 6 bases between them. CDR3 DNA: TGTGCCAGCAGTTTTGGGGGTAGCAATCAGCCCCAGCATTTT. Its protein is CASSFGGSNQPQHF.

This clonotype was counted between two and nine times. J is TRBJ2-6 and V is TRBV28, with D unresolved. Trimming stripped 7 bases from V and 3 bases from J, with 16 bases between. The CDR3 sequence is 16 residues long. Germline V gene data show CDR1 as MDHEN and CDR2 as SYDVKM. The CDR3 protein is CASTVGRAGGANVLTF. The CDR3 DNA is TGTGCCAGCACCGTGGGTAGGGCAGGTGGGGCCAACGTCCTGACTTTC.

The J gene is TRBJ1-5, the V gene TRBV4-3; D gene uncertain. Germline assignment: CDR1 LGHNA and CDR2 YSLEER. The CDR3 runs 16 residues. V lost 0 bases, J lost 3 bases, and 12 bases lay in between. The CDR3 DNA reads TGCGCCAGCAGCCAAGATTTTAACAGTTACAATCAGCCCCAGCATTTT. Encoded protein: CASSQDFNSYNQPQHF.

In its sample, this clonotype was seen a few times. V and J are TRBV9 and TRBJ1-1; perhaps TRBD1 as D (6 bases). The CDR3 totals 13 residues. Germline CDR1 and CDR2: SGDLS and YYNGEE. The V end was cut by 0 bases, the J end by 6 bases, with 9 bases between. CDR3 sequence: CASSVGQEAEAFF. The CDR3 nucleotides read TGTGCCAGCAGCGTAGGACAGGAGGCTGAAGCTTTCTTT.

This clonotype was detected a few times. The J gene is TRBJ1-6, the V gene TRBV27; D not certain. V gave up 8 bases and J gave up 2 bases, with 13 bases separating them. Germline CDR1 is MNHEY and CDR2 is SMNVEV (reference sequence). CDR3 size: 15 residues. CDR3 sequence: CASRPLSTYNSPLHF. CDR3 nucleotide sequence: TGTGCCAGCCGCCCGCTCTCCACCTATAATTCACCCCTCCACTTT.

This clonotype has a handful of counts. The chain employs TRBV21-1 and TRBJ2-3; TRBD2 is the table's D call, not checked against the DNA. TRBV21-1 is classified as a pseudogene. This CDR3 has 16 amino acids. The CDR3 loop reads CASSKDYGGAGDTQYF. The CDR3 DNA sequence: TGTGCCAGCAGCAAAGACTACGGGGGGGCCGGGGATACGCAGTATTTT.

This sequence joins TRBV15 and TRBJ2-7; TRBD1 or TRBD2 may be the D gene (6 bases each). The CDR3 sequence is 13 residues long. The V end lost 1 base, the J end lost 6 bases, and 10 bases lay between the germline ends. Germline values: CDR1 LNHNV, CDR2 YYDKDF (reference sequence). For the CDR3, the DNA is TGTGCCACCAGCAGAGTCAAGGGGGGCGAGCAGTACGTC. Its protein product is CATSRVKGGEQYV.

This clonotype was recorded at least ten times. The chain combines TRBV7-9 with TRBJ1-4; D possibly corresponds to TRBD1 (6 bases). The CDR3 loop spans 14 amino acids. Germline V lookup: CDR1 SEHNR, CDR2 FQNEAQ (reference sequence). Trimming removed 2 bases at V and 5 bases at J, with 9 bases between. In DNA form, the CDR3 reads TGTGCCAGCAGCTTAAGACAGGCAAATGAAAAACTGTTTTTT. Amino acid sequence: CASSLRQANEKLFF.

This clonotype was seen repeatedly, ten times or more. CDR3 nucleotide sequence: TGTGCCAGAGAATTAGGGCGTACATACTCCTACGAGCAGTACTTC. Translated: CARELGRTYSYEQYF. This chain joins TRBV3-1 and TRBJ2-7; D gene ambiguous. Per germline, CDR1 LGHDT and CDR2 YNNKEL (reference sequence). The V gene lost 9 bases and the J gene lost 0 bases, with 18 bases spanning the gap. CDR3 length: 15 residues.

The chain is built from TRBV12-3 or TRBV12-4 and TRBJ1-4, with TRBD1 as a possible D gene (5 bases). CDR3 length equals 14 residues. Trimming took 4 bases from V and 2 from J, leaving 8 bases between them. This CDR3 reads CASSWDPTNEKLFF. The CDR3 DNA reads as TGTGCCAGCAGTTGGGACCCCACTAATGAAAAACTGTTTTTT.

V and J are TRBV10-3 and TRBJ2-2; D gene ambiguous. Trimming left V 4 bases short and J 0 bases short, with 15 bases between. This CDR3 is 17 amino acids long. CDR1 and CDR2 from the germline V gene are ENHRY and SYGVKD. CDR3 protein: CAISVGNGPANTGELFF. CDR3 sequence (DNA): TGTGCCATCAGTGTCGGAAACGGGCCCGCGAACACCGGGGAGCTGTTTTTT.

This clonotype was recorded many times. The rearrangement joins TRBV7-8 to TRBJ2-1; 7 bases align to TRBD2. J was trimmed by 7 bases and V by 3 bases; bases with no gene match: 3. Germline CDR1 reads SGHVS; CDR2 reads FQNEAQ. This CDR3 has 13 amino acids. CDR3 DNA sequence: TGTGCCAGCAGCTTGGGAGGGTGGAATGAGCAGTTCTTC. Amino acids: CASSLGGWNEQFF. Based on the CDR3 plus reference TRBV7-8 and TRBJ2-1, the full variable domain is GAGVSQSPRYKVAKRGQDVALRCDPISGHVSLFWYQQALGQGPEFLTYFQNEAQLDKSGLPSDRFFAERPEGSVSTLKIQRTQQEDSAVYLCASSLGGWNEQFFGPGTRLTVL.

At least ten counts were recorded for this clonotype. The chain combines TRBV7-8 with TRBJ2-3, with 7 bases that match TRBD1. The junction had 15 bases not matched to a gene; V was cut back by 5 bases and J by 4 bases. The germline V gene encodes CDR1 SGHVS and CDR2 FQNEAQ. The CDR3 loop spans 17 amino acids. The CDR3 DNA follows: TGTGCCAGCAGCCCCGCCCACCGACAGGGTGGGTCAGATACGCAGTATTTT. This gives the protein CASSPAHRQGGSDTQYF.

There are a few counts of this clonotype. The chain recombines TRBV6-5 with TRBJ1-1, with 9 bases identical to TRBD1. The V gene's germline CDR1 is MNHEY and CDR2 SVGAGI. The CDR3 contains 13 residues. V shed 8 bases and J 4 bases; nucleotides not matched to a gene: 5. In nucleotides, the CDR3 is TGTGCCAGCGCTTGGGACAGGGTCACTGAAGCTTTCTTT. Amino acid sequence: CASAWDRVTEAFF.

The chain employs TRBV18 and TRBJ1-1; TRBD1 aligns across 7 bases. The CDR3 loop spans 15 amino acids. Germline V gene data show CDR1 as KGHSH and CDR2 as LQKENI. With V trimmed by 2 bases and J by 3 bases, 6 bases remained unmatched. The CDR3 spells CASSPKDRRDTEAFF. The DNA for the CDR3 is TGTGCCAGCTCACCAAAGGACAGGAGGGACACTGAAGCTTTCTTT.

The chain joins TRBV5-4 to TRBJ1-1; D gene uncertain. Trimming shortened V by 4 bases and J by 3 bases, and 10 bases separated the two germline ends. CDR3 size: 13 residues. Germline V gene sequence: CDR1 SGHNT, CDR2 YYREEE (reference sequence). The CDR3: CASSPTADTEAFF. The CDR3, as DNA: TGTGCCAGCAGCCCGACGGCCGACACTGAAGCTTTCTTT.